This T cell receptor beta chain was found in a study of radiotherapy plus CTLA-4 blockade in lung cancer (dated by TCRdb to 2016 to 2019). With respect to the entire study: Among the enrolled patients, under 20% had an objective response, and 25% to 40% reached disease control. Results the study describes overall, beyond this receptor: TCR clones derived from tumors expanded in peripheral blood after treatment with radiotherapy and ipilimumab. The strongest predictors of response, as reported, were early dynamic changes in blood T cell clones along with a rise in serum interferon-beta after radiation.

The study tested focal radiation therapy combined with CTLA-4 blockade (ipilimumab) in patients with chemo-refractory metastatic non-small-cell lung cancer. The library relied on the immunoSEQ multiplex PCR assay. Imported from immuneACCESS, the table was reduced by TCRdb to in-frame sequences with V and J called. These copies leave out some clones; in studies compared against another copy, an unresolved V gene accounts for under half, and the cause of the remainder is not known. For this sample there are approximately 94,000 clones; 80% to 85% appear just once. Over 20% of the sample is taken by the ten largest. Trimming costs V 5 bases and J 2 bases, and their ends lie 16 bases apart. The CDR3 sequence holds 16 residues, the cysteine and phenylalanine included. Kept here is only the CDR3 DNA, which spans 48 bases and is read in frame from base 1. CDR1 and CDR2 were assigned from the germline V gene (reference sequence) as LNHDA and SQIVND.

With regard to this clone: Its antigen specificity is not known. No quality values exist for individual bases; no much larger clone is one base distant.

Sequenced here: peripheral blood, sampled from a patient treated with radiotherapy plus ipilimumab. The origin of this receptor is a human donor with non-small cell lung cancer that progressed on radiotherapy plus ipilimumab. The receptor chain draws on TRBV19 and TRBJ1-3; a tentative D match to TRBD1 spans 5 bases. In nucleotide form, the sequence is TGTGCCAGTAGTCGCCGCCGGGGGACCGCTGGAAACACCATATATTTT. It codes for CASSRRRGTAGNTIYF.